This T cell receptor beta chain is from a study of shared T cell receptors in the human thymus (TCRdb year 2021). General notes on the study: The study investigated the way shared, self-reactive T-cell receptor alpha chains are produced in the human thymus.

The library was generated by the immunoSEQ multiplex PCR assay. Entries here come from immuneACCESS through TCRdb and include only in-frame sequences with V and J called. Some clones fail to appear in such tables; in the studies checked, an unresolved V gene covers under half of the shortfall, and the cause of the remainder is unknown. This sample has hundreds of thousands of clones in its table, and around 87% of those were observed once. Roughly 0.0094% of the sample belongs to the ten largest clones. Germline trimming: 0 bases from V, 1 base from J; junction bases outside gene matches: 4. CDR1 and CDR2 are read off the germline V gene as MRHNA and SNTAGT. Including the terminal cysteine and phenylalanine, the CDR3 comprises 16 residues. Of the read, only the CDR3 DNA is kept; its 48 bases are in frame from base 1. About this clone itself: No antigen is known for it. Base qualities are missing; no much larger clone stands one base away.

These data also featured in a second study, about human thymus T cells. Per the second study: Donors were immunologically healthy infants undergoing open corrective cardiac surgery for congenital heart defects in Finland. Thymus tissue was collected as surgical resects that were removed during corrective cardiac surgery. Usage of V and J gene segments appeared to be biased in both the thymic and the peripheral blood repertoires. The related research found that thymic TCR repertoires overlapped highly between unrelated individuals. TCR alpha and beta repertoires from seven to nine infant thymus samples and four related peripheral blood samples were characterized in the study. The infant donors were about 7 to 244 days old, and the cohort included over five males and a couple of females. Thymocytes were released mechanically from tissue and stored at -70 °C as pellets of about 8.5-31 million cells. A QIAsymphony instrument was used to extract genomic DNA from frozen cell pellets. The immunoSEQ multiplex PCR assay was used to amplify the TCRB and TCRAD loci from a standardized amount of quality-controlled genomic DNA. The amplicons spanned the V(D)J region and were long enough to cover the CDR3 and allow V and J genes to be identified. Through the commercial immunoSEQ service, the amplicons were sequenced on an Illumina platform. Primer bias and sequencing errors were corrected using previously described methods, and TCRAD and TCRB definitions followed the IMGT database. immunoSEQ Analyzer 3.0 and VDJTools were used for repertoire analysis, which covered basic statistics, V/J segment usage, diversity estimates, rarefaction and pairwise overlap. Diversity was estimated with Chao1, ChaoE, Efron-Thisted, Shannon and inverse Simpson indices, and also on datasets down-sampled to the smallest sample. Repertoire overlap was assessed by strict matching of CDR3 nucleotide sequence, V gene and J gene, and clustering was done by Jaccard-based multidimensional scaling. On average, thymus samples gave 800,000 or so unique TCRB clonotypes, whereas blood samples gave some 84,000.

The chain employs TRBV6-4 and TRBJ2-3; TRBD2 matches 7 bases in the middle. The receptor was isolated from a boy under three years old with a congenital heart defect. Donor details come from another sample of the same person, matched by shared clones. What was sequenced was thymocytes. Read as DNA, the sequence is TGTGCCAGCAGTGACTCTCACCGGGGGGGCACAGATACGCAGTATTTT. Translated, this is CASSDSHRGGTDTQYF.